The subject of this entry is one TCR beta chain. Naive, central memory, regulatory and stem cell-like memory cells within the CD4+ compartment were sorted using CD45RO/CCR7/CD25/CD127/CD95/CD27. Sorted cells reached over 98% purity in every population. This sample was taken from a study of beta chain features in type 1 diabetes. Investigators reverse transcribed all isolated RNA, so they sequenced expressed TCRB transcripts. This table comes from immunoSEQ multiplex PCR, and its TCRdb copy is limited to in-frame clones, with some not included. This table holds around 430,000 clones, 25% to 35% found once. CDR3 length: 14 residues. The germline V gene encodes CDR1 SGDLS and CDR2 YYNGEE. V lost 3 bases to trimming and J lost 3 bases, with 12 bases between them.

The receptor's source is a man aged 18 to 29 in good health. Source material: naive CD4+ T cells from blood. The chain employs TRBV9 and TRBJ2-5; no clear D gene. CDR3 amino acids: CASSARTAEETQYF. CDR3 DNA sequence: TGTGCCAGCAGCGCACGGACGGCTGAAGAGACCCAGTACTTC.